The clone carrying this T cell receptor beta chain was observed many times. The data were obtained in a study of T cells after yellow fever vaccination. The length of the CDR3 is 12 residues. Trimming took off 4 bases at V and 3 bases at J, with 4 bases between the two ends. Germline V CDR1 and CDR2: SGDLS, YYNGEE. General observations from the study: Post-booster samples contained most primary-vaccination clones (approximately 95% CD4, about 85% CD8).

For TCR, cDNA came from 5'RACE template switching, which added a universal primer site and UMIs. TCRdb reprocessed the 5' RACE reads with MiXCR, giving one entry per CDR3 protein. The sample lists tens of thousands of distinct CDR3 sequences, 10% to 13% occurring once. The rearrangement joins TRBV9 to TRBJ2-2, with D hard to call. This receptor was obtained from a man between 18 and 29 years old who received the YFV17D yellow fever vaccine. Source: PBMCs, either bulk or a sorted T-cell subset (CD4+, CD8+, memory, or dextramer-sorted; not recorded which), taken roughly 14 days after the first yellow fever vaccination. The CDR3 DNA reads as TGTGCCAGCAGCAGGTACACCGGGGAGCTGTTTTTT. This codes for CASSRYTGELFF.